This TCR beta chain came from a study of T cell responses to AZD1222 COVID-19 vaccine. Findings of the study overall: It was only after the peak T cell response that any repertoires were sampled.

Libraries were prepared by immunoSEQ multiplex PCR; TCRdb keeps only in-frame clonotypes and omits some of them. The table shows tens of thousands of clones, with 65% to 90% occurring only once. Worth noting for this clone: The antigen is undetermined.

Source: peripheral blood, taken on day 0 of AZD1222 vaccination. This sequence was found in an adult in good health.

The CDR3 DNA follows: TGTGCCAGCAGTTCCAGACCTGGCGATGAGCAGTTCTTC. Its protein product is CASSSRPGDEQFF. V is TRBV6-2 or TRBV6-3 and J is TRBJ2-1; no clear D. The CDR3 contains 13 residues. Germline lookup yields CDR1 MNHEY and CDR2 SVGEGT. V lost 4 bases to trimming and J lost 8 bases, with 12 bases between them.